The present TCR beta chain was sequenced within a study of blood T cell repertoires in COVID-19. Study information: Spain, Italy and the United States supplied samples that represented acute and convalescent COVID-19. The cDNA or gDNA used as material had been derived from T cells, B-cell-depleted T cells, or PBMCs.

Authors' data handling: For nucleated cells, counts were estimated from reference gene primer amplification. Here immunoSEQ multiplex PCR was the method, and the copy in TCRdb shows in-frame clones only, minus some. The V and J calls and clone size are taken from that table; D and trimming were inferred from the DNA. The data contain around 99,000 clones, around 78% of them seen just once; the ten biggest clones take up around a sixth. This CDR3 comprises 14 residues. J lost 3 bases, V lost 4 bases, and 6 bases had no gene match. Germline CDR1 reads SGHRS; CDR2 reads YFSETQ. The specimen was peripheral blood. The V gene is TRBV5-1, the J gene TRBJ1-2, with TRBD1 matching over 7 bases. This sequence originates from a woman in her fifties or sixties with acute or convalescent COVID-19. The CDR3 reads CASSTSQGDYGYTF. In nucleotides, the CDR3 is TGCGCCAGCAGCACGAGTCAGGGGGACTATGGCTACACCTTC.